This TCR beta chain derives from a study of long-term antiretroviral therapy in people with HIV. Points from the study as a whole: ART adherence, viral resistance and therapy changes were not recorded.

In regard to this clone: The antigen is not known.

With survey level as its setting, the immunoSEQ assay was v3.0. The method was immunoSEQ multiplex PCR; TCRdb's version includes in-frame clones alone and lacks a portion of them. Among about 39,000 clones, 80% to 90% were seen once, and the ten largest hold 4%. At minimum, one pre-ART and two post-ART PBMC samples were obtained from each donor. Per germline, CDR1 LGHNT and CDR2 FRNRAP. The CDR3 length is 19 residues. J lost 1 base, V lost 5 bases, and 10 bases had no gene match. This TCR came from a woman between 45 and 65 years old with HIV. The J gene is TRBJ2-1, the V gene TRBV12-5; 14 positions agree with TRBD2. The material was unsorted PBMCs, obtained 1.2 years after starting antiretroviral therapy. The DNA for the CDR3 is TGTGCTAGTGGTCACCCGGGACTAGCGGGGGCGCTTTCCTACAATGAGCAGTTCTTC. Protein sequence: CASGHPGLAGALSYNEQFF.